The rows below give T cell receptor beta chains drawn from one sample of a study of Tregs in tolerant kidney transplant recipients. Libraries were prepared by immunoSEQ multiplex PCR; TCRdb keeps only in-frame clonotypes and omits some of them. Of 55,000 to 75,000 clones in the sample, over 75% are singletons; the top ten hold 3.8%. Sample: CD4+ T cells from blood (PBMCs), taken 6 months after the transplant. The receptors shown here come from a human patient who received a combined kidney and bone marrow transplant. T cells may partly derive from the graft donor. The CDR3 runs from the conserved cysteine through the conserved F or W. A D gene is named only where the DNA matches it firmly. Size is stated for part of the rows, as once, few or many counts, or as a class when the clone is expanded.

V gene: TRBV5-8
J gene: TRBJ2-5
clone size: -
D gene: -
CDR3 DNA: TGTGCCAGCAGCTTGGATTTCTGGGGCAGGGAGACCCAGTACTTC
CDR3 protein: CASSLDFWGRETQYF

V gene: TRBV10-2
J gene: TRBJ2-7
clone size: -
D gene: TRBD2
CDR3 DNA: TGCGCCAGCAGAGCGAGCGGGACCTACGAGCAGTACTTC
CDR3 protein: CASRASGTYEQYF

V gene: TRBV4-2
J gene: TRBJ2-1
clone size: -
D gene: TRBD2
CDR3 DNA: TGTGCCAGCAGCCCTGGGTTGGGACTAGCCCACAATGAGCAGTTCTTC
CDR3 protein: CASSPGLGLAHNEQFF

V gene: TRBV7-2
J gene: TRBJ1-4
clone size: -
D gene: TRBD1
CDR3 DNA: TGTGCCAGCAGCCCGTGGAGGCAGGGGGCTTTCCGAACTAATGAAAAACTGTTTTTT
CDR3 protein: CASSPWRQGAFRTNEKLFF

V gene: TRBV30
J gene: TRBJ1-2
clone size: -
D gene: -
CDR3 DNA: TGTGCCTGGAGACCCGTAGGGGTCTATGGCTACACCTTC
CDR3 protein: CAWRPVGVYGYTF

V gene: TRBV27
J gene: TRBJ1-6
clone size: once
D gene: TRBD1
CDR3 DNA: TGTGCCAGCAGCAGACAGGGGACCACCGATAGCTCCTATAATTCACCCCTCCACTTT
CDR3 protein: CASSRQGTTDSSYNSPLHF

V gene: TRBV14
J gene: TRBJ1-1
clone size: -
D gene: TRBD1
CDR3 DNA: TGTGCCAGCAGCCAAGATACCAGGGGGCTGGCTTTCTTT
CDR3 protein: CASSQDTRGLAFF

V gene: TRBV11-3
J gene: TRBJ2-3
clone size: -
D gene: -
CDR3 DNA: TGTGCCAGCAGCTTAGCCGCTGGTGCGACAGATACGCAGTATTTT
CDR3 protein: CASSLAAGATDTQYF

V gene: TRBV27
J gene: TRBJ1-3
clone size: -
D gene: TRBD1
CDR3 DNA: TGTGCCAGCAGTCCTGGGACAGGGGGAGGAAACACCATATATTTT
CDR3 protein: CASSPGTGGGNTIYF

V gene: TRBV5-6
J gene: TRBJ1-6
clone size: -
D gene: -
CDR3 DNA: TGTGCCAGCAGCTTGGACAGGGCCAATTCACCCCTCCACTTT
CDR3 protein: CASSLDRANSPLHF

V gene: TRBV2
J gene: TRBJ2-1
clone size: -
D gene: TRBD1
CDR3 DNA: TGTGCCAGCAAACGGACAGGGGAGAATGAGCAGTTCTTC
CDR3 protein: CASKRTGENEQFF

V gene: TRBV7-6
J gene: TRBJ1-1
clone size: -
D gene: -
CDR3 DNA: TGTGCCAGCAGCTTGGGGGGTGTCACTGAAGCTTTCTTT
CDR3 protein: CASSLGGVTEAFF

V gene: TRBV5-4
J gene: TRBJ2-7
clone size: -
D gene: -
CDR3 DNA: TGTGCCAGCAAAGGGGCATCCCACGAGCAGTACTTC
CDR3 protein: CASKGASHEQYF

V gene: TRBV18
J gene: TRBJ1-2
clone size: -
D gene: -
CDR3 DNA: TGTGCCAGCTCATCCGGGAGGGGCGATGGCTACACCTTC
CDR3 protein: CASSSGRGDGYTF

V gene: TRBV11-2
J gene: TRBJ2-3
clone size: once
D gene: TRBD1
CDR3 DNA: TGTGCCAGCAGCCCAGGGGGCGATAATACGCAGTATTTT
CDR3 protein: CASSPGGDNTQYF

V gene: TRBV6-5
J gene: TRBJ2-2
clone size: -
D gene: TRBD1
CDR3 DNA: TGTGCCAGCAGACGGGGACAGTTCAACACCGGGGAGCTGTTTTTT
CDR3 protein: CASRRGQFNTGELFF

V gene: TRBV7-6
J gene: TRBJ1-3
clone size: -
D gene: -
CDR3 DNA: TGTGCCAGCAGTCAAACAGGTTTATCCTTAAACACCATATATTTT
CDR3 protein: CASSQTGLSLNTIYF

V gene: TRBV4-2
J gene: TRBJ2-1
clone size: -
D gene: TRBD2
CDR3 DNA: TGTGCCAGCAGCCAGGCCGGGACTAGCTCCTACAATGAGCAGTTCTTC
CDR3 protein: CASSQAGTSSYNEQFF

V gene: TRBV5-1
J gene: TRBJ2-2
clone size: -
D gene: TRBD1
CDR3 DNA: TGCGCCAGCAGCTTGGTGGACAGGGGAGGAGTTACCGGGGAGCTGTTTTTT
CDR3 protein: CASSLVDRGGVTGELFF

V gene: TRBV2
J gene: TRBJ2-7
clone size: few
D gene: -
CDR3 DNA: TGTGCCAGCAGTGAGGGGCAGGCCCCCTACGAGCAGTACTTC
CDR3 protein: CASSEGQAPYEQYF

V gene: TRBV11-2
J gene: TRBJ1-1
clone size: -
D gene: -
CDR3 DNA: TGTGCCAGCAGCTTCTCGACCCGGGGGAACACTGAAGCTTTCTTT
CDR3 protein: CASSFSTRGNTEAFF

V gene: TRBV10-3
J gene: TRBJ1-2
clone size: few
D gene: TRBD1
CDR3 DNA: TGTGCCATCAATGAACTCGACAGGGTGAATGGCTACACCTTC
CDR3 protein: CAINELDRVNGYTF

V gene: TRBV7-9
J gene: TRBJ1-1
clone size: -
D gene: -
CDR3 DNA: TGTGCCAGCAGCCAACAGTCGAACACTGAAGCTTTCTTT
CDR3 protein: CASSQQSNTEAFF

V gene: TRBV18
J gene: TRBJ2-2
clone size: -
D gene: -
CDR3 DNA: TGTGCCAGCTCACCACCCCGAGTTATCGGGGAGCTGTTTTTT
CDR3 protein: CASSPPRVIGELFF

V gene: TRBV18
J gene: TRBJ1-2
clone size: -
D gene: -
CDR3 DNA: TGTGCCAGCTCACCGGACACAGGGATCTATGGCTACACCTTC
CDR3 protein: CASSPDTGIYGYTF

V gene: TRBV6-1
J gene: TRBJ1-2
clone size: -
D gene: TRBD1
CDR3 DNA: TGTGCCAGCACGGACAGGGGGGTCTTGAACTATGGCTACACCTTC
CDR3 protein: CASTDRGVLNYGYTF

V gene: TRBV10-3
J gene: TRBJ1-3
clone size: few
D gene: TRBD1
CDR3 DNA: TGTGCCATCAGTGAGTCTGAGCGGACAGGGCTTGGAAACACCATATATTTT
CDR3 protein: CAISESERTGLGNTIYF

V gene: TRBV7-3
J gene: TRBJ2-7
clone size: -
D gene: -
CDR3 DNA: TGTGCCAGCAGCCCCAGTTCCCAATCCTACGAGCAGTACTTC
CDR3 protein: CASSPSSQSYEQYF

V gene: TRBV7-2
J gene: TRBJ1-1
clone size: -
D gene: TRBD1
CDR3 DNA: TGTGCCAGCAGCCCCGATTTTGACAGGGTTAACACTGAAGCTTTCTTT
CDR3 protein: CASSPDFDRVNTEAFF

V gene: TRBV27
J gene: TRBJ2-7
clone size: once
D gene: -
CDR3 DNA: TGTGCCAGCAGTCCCGCCGGGACAAATTACTACGAGCAGTACTTC
CDR3 protein: CASSPAGTNYYEQYF

V gene: TRBV7-6
J gene: TRBJ1-6
clone size: -
D gene: -
CDR3 DNA: TGTGCCAGCAGCCCCCTCTTAGTTCAGGGAATTGGATCACCCCTCCACTTT
CDR3 protein: CASSPLLVQGIGSPLHF

V gene: TRBV2
J gene: TRBJ2-7
clone size: -
D gene: TRBD2
CDR3 DNA: TGTGCCAGCAGTGGACTAGCCCTTTCGGAGCAGTACTTC
CDR3 protein: CASSGLALSEQYF

V gene: TRBV27
J gene: TRBJ2-7
clone size: -
D gene: -
CDR3 DNA: TGTGCCAGCAGTCCCTCAGGGTACGAGCAGTACTTC
CDR3 protein: CASSPSGYEQYF

V gene: TRBV7-3
J gene: TRBJ2-5
clone size: -
D gene: TRBD2
CDR3 DNA: TGTGCCAGCAGCTCCGGACTAGCGGGAGGGCGGGAGACCCAGTACTTC
CDR3 protein: CASSSGLAGGRETQYF

V gene: TRBV5-1
J gene: TRBJ1-4
clone size: -
D gene: -
CDR3 DNA: TGCGCCAGCAGCCCCGAAAGACAGGCTAATGAAAAACTGTTTTTT
CDR3 protein: CASSPERQANEKLFF

V gene: TRBV9
J gene: TRBJ1-3
clone size: -
D gene: TRBD1
CDR3 DNA: TGTGCCAGCAGCCCACAGGGGGACTCTGGAAACACCATATATTTT
CDR3 protein: CASSPQGDSGNTIYF

V gene: TRBV21-1
J gene: TRBJ1-1
clone size: -
D gene: -
CDR3 DNA: TGTGCCAGCAGCATACCCCACCGCGGGGACAGGGGTGAGCTTGCCACTGAAGCTTTCTTT
CDR3 protein: CASSIPHRGDRGELATEAFF

V gene: TRBV18
J gene: TRBJ1-3
clone size: -
D gene: -
CDR3 DNA: TGTGCCAGCTCACCACTCCAGGCCTCTGGAAACACCATATATTTT
CDR3 protein: CASSPLQASGNTIYF

V gene: TRBV5-4
J gene: TRBJ2-7
clone size: -
D gene: TRBD1
CDR3 DNA: TGTGCCAGCAGCTTGGCAGGGGGCAGCAACGAGCAGTACTTC
CDR3 protein: CASSLAGGSNEQYF

V gene: TRBV7-2
J gene: TRBJ1-5
clone size: -
D gene: TRBD1
CDR3 DNA: TGTGCCAGCAGCTTAGGCCGGACAGGGGCTCAGCCCCAGCATTTT
CDR3 protein: CASSLGRTGAQPQHF

V gene: TRBV2
J gene: TRBJ2-1
clone size: once
D gene: -
CDR3 DNA: TGTGCCAGCAGTGGGTCCCGCGGTGAGCAGTTCTTC
CDR3 protein: CASSGSRGEQFF

V gene: TRBV11-3
J gene: TRBJ2-3
clone size: -
D gene: TRBD2
CDR3 DNA: TGTGCCAGCAGCTTACAAGGACTAGCGGAGATCACAGATACGCAGTATTTT
CDR3 protein: CASSLQGLAEITDTQYF

V gene: TRBV5-4
J gene: TRBJ2-7
clone size: -
D gene: TRBD2
CDR3 DNA: TGTGCCAGCAGCGTGGGACTAGCGGGAGGGTCCTACGAGCAGTACTTC
CDR3 protein: CASSVGLAGGSYEQYF

V gene: TRBV11-2
J gene: TRBJ2-3
clone size: -
D gene: TRBD2
CDR3 DNA: TGTGCCAGCAACCTTCTAGCGGGGCACCCGGATACGCAGTATTTT
CDR3 protein: CASNLLAGHPDTQYF

V gene: TRBV4-3
J gene: TRBJ2-1
clone size: -
D gene: -
CDR3 DNA: TGCGCCAGCAGCCCTAACCCCTTAACAGGGCCCCCCTACAATGAGCAGTTCTTC
CDR3 protein: CASSPNPLTGPPYNEQFF

V gene: TRBV9
J gene: TRBJ2-3
clone size: few
D gene: TRBD2
CDR3 DNA: TGTGCCAGCAGCGTAGACAGCGGGGTACTCACAGATACGCAGTATTTT
CDR3 protein: CASSVDSGVLTDTQYF

V gene: TRBV28
J gene: TRBJ1-2
clone size: -
D gene: -
CDR3 DNA: TGTGCCAGCAGTTTTCATGATTGGGGGGTTGGCTACACCTTC
CDR3 protein: CASSFHDWGVGYTF

V gene: TRBV30
J gene: TRBJ1-1
clone size: -
D gene: -
CDR3 DNA: TGTGCCTGGAGTGGCTCCGGGAACACTGAAGCTTTCTTT
CDR3 protein: CAWSGSGNTEAFF

V gene: TRBV5-5
J gene: TRBJ2-3
clone size: -
D gene: TRBD1
CDR3 DNA: TGTGCCAGCAGCTTGGGGACAGGGGGCTTCACAGATACGCAGTATTTT
CDR3 protein: CASSLGTGGFTDTQYF

V gene: TRBV4-2
J gene: TRBJ2-3
clone size: few
D gene: TRBD1
CDR3 DNA: TGTGCCAGCAGCCAAGCCGTTACAGGGGGGCGGACAGATACGCAGTATTTT
CDR3 protein: CASSQAVTGGRTDTQYF

V gene: TRBV6-5
J gene: TRBJ2-7
clone size: -
D gene: -
CDR3 DNA: TGTGCCAGCATGACGGAGGCCCCGTACGAGCAGTACTTC
CDR3 protein: CASMTEAPYEQYF

V gene: TRBV27
J gene: TRBJ2-7
clone size: -
D gene: -
CDR3 DNA: TGTGCCAGCAGCCGGGGACTTTTCCACGAGCAGTACTTC
CDR3 protein: CASSRGLFHEQYF

V gene: TRBV19
J gene: TRBJ2-4
clone size: -
D gene: TRBD1
CDR3 DNA: TGTGCCAGCAGCGACAGGGGAGGACTTCAGTACTTC
CDR3 protein: CASSDRGGLQYF

V gene: TRBV7-9
J gene: TRBJ2-3
clone size: few
D gene: -
CDR3 DNA: TGTGCCAGCAGTGGGACAAGATCAGATACGCAGTATTTT
CDR3 protein: CASSGTRSDTQYF

V gene: TRBV6-1
J gene: TRBJ1-5
clone size: once
D gene: -
CDR3 DNA: TGTGCCGCACTGTCGAATAGCAATCAGCCCCAGCATTTT
CDR3 protein: CAALSNSNQPQHF

V gene: TRBV4-1
J gene: TRBJ2-1
clone size: -
D gene: TRBD2
CDR3 DNA: TGCGCCAGCAGCGGACTAGCGGGGCTTTACAATGAGCAGTTCTTC
CDR3 protein: CASSGLAGLYNEQFF

V gene: TRBV2
J gene: TRBJ2-1
clone size: -
D gene: -
CDR3 DNA: TGTGCCAGCACCGAGGATGTGGACAATGAGCAGTTCTTC
CDR3 protein: CASTEDVDNEQFF